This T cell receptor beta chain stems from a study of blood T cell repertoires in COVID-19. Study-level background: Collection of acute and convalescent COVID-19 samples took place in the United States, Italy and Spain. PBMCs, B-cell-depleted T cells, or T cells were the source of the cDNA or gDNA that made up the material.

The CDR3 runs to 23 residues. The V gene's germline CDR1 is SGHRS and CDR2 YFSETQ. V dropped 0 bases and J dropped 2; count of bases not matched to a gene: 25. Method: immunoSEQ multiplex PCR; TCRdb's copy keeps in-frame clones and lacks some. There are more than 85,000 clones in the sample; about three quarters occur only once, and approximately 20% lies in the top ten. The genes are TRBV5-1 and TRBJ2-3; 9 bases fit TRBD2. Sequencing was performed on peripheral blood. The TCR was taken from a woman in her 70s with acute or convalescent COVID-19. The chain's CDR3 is CASSLAHLTSGRTPTQLTDTQYF. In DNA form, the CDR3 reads TGCGCCAGCAGCTTGGCCCACCTAACTAGCGGGCGTACCCCCACACAACTCACAGATACGCAGTATTTT.